These T cell receptor beta chains were read from a single sample in a study of T cell changes during pregnancy in multiple sclerosis. Here immunoSEQ multiplex PCR was the method, and the copy in TCRdb shows in-frame clones only, minus some. The data show about 38,000 clones, 85% to 95% seen once. Material: CD8+ T cells from peripheral blood mononuclear cells, obtained in the third trimester of pregnancy. These receptors came from a female donor with multiple sclerosis, enrolled in a pregnancy study. The CDR3 runs from the conserved cysteine through the conserved F or W.

V	J	CDR3
TRBV27	TRBJ2-7	CASSLTGSIYEQYF
TRBV2	TRBJ2-7	CASSEGPAGGTYEQYF
TRBV7-9	TRBJ2-7	CASSLGPGRTVGEQYF
TRBV19	TRBJ1-1	CATTPVDMNTEAFF
TRBV6-4	TRBJ2-3	CASSALQGRSADTQYF
TRBV5-5	TRBJ2-7	CASSWDSYEQYF
TRBV5-1	TRBJ1-2	CASSWDGTGPYGYTF
TRBV10-1	TRBJ1-1	CASSESGHGLAEAFF
TRBV6-1	TRBJ2-7	CASSEGPLGGPLTYEQYF
TRBV7-8	TRBJ2-2	CASILPRGELFF
TRBV6-1	TRBJ2-2	CASSAGGPANTGELFF
TRBV7-6	TRBJ2-5	CASTAFSQETQYF
TRBV29-1	TRBJ2-5	CSVEDPRGGSKETQYF
TRBV27	TRBJ2-1	CASSVSGDEQFF
TRBV15	TRBJ2-4	CATSSDRGGLNIQYF
TRBV6-4	TRBJ2-1	CASSESAGGAGYNEQFF
TRBV29-1	TRBJ2-2	CSVGQRNTGELFF
TRBV5-4	TRBJ1-2	CASTPGDRSYGYTF
TRBV2	TRBJ1-2	CASSESGGQGYYGYTF
TRBV9	TRBJ2-1	CASSDTSGGPYNEQFF
TRBV27	TRBJ2-3	CASSQGLAQPLDTQYF
TRBV19	TRBJ1-6	CASAEWTERSPLHF
TRBV5-4	TRBJ1-1	CASSLAQGSTEAFF
TRBV5-1	TRBJ1-2	CASSLDRANYGYTF
TRBV27	TRBJ1-1	CASSLAQGAGTEAFF
TRBV7-8	TRBJ2-3	CASSLVVEGLSLVDTQYF
TRBV6-6	TRBJ1-3	CASRRTGGSGNTIYF
TRBV27	TRBJ1-2	CASRRGGYLHGYTF
TRBV5-4	TRBJ2-3	CASSLGGTADTQYF
TRBV5-5	TRBJ1-5	CASSLAGTGFDQPQHF
TRBV7-6	TRBJ1-6	CASSLVARGRFTDSPLHF
TRBV11-1	TRBJ2-1	CASSRLPGGVYNEQFF
TRBV6-5	TRBJ2-5	CASSYPSLGGQETQYF
TRBV4-1	TRBJ1-2	CASSQDGGYGYTF
TRBV7-8	TRBJ1-1	CASSLVMASREGTEAFF
TRBV21-1	TRBJ2-7	CARRERATVLGEQYF